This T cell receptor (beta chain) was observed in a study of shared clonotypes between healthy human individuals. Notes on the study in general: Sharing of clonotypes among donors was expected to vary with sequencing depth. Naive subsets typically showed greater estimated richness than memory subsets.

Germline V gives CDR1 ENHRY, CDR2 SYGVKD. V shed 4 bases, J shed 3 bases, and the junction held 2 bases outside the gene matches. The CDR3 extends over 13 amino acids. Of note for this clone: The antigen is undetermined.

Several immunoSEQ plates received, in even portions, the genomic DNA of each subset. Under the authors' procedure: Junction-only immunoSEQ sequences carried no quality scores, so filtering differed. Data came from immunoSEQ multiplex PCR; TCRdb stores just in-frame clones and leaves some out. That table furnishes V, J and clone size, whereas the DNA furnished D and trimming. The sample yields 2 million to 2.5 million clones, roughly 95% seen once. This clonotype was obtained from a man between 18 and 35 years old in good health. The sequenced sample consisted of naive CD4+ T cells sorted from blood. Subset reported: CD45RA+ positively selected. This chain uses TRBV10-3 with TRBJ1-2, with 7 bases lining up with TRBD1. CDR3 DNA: TGTGCCATCAGTGGCGGGACAGACTATGGCTACACCTTC. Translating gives CAISGGTDYGYTF.